This TCR beta chain was identified in a study of cytomegalovirus exposure and HLA in healthy donors. Study outcomes and limitations: Three CMV-associated chains proved CMV antigen-specific in vitro. A later analysis showed HLA-associated TCR beta chains outstripping equally common others in clonal expansion. Many donors shared some public TCRs, even though most TCR sequences were rare.

Note on this clone: Its antigen is not identified.

The primer mix had 60 Vbeta and 13 Jbeta primers. Sequencing was performed with immunoSEQ multiplex PCR; in TCRdb, only in-frame clones are kept and a portion is missing. The sample includes tens of thousands of clones, 65% to 70% of them seen just once. The sequence came from a woman in her 30s in good health and CMV-seronegative. The sequenced sample consisted of PBMCs.

The CDR3: CASSPRQAPNEKLFF. The CDR3 DNA is TGTGCCAGCAGTCCACGACAGGCTCCAAATGAAAAACTGTTTTTT. This chain joins TRBV27 and TRBJ1-4; perhaps TRBD1 as D (6 bases). Germline V CDR1 and CDR2: MNHEY, SMNVEV (reference sequence). CDR3 length: 15 amino acids. V lost 5 bases, J lost 5 bases, and 15 bases lay in between.